The source of this TCR beta chain is a study of T cell changes during pregnancy in multiple sclerosis. Germline V gene data show CDR1 as MGHRA and CDR2 as YSYEKL. The CDR3 totals 15 residues. The V and J ends lost 2 bases and 0 bases, in that order; junction bases with no gene match: 3. This clone showed up just once. Method: immunoSEQ multiplex PCR; TCRdb's copy keeps in-frame clones and lacks some. Among more than 85,000 clones, 85% to 95% were seen once, and the ten largest hold more than 0.95%. This chain joins TRBV4-1 and TRBJ1-1; 7 positions agree with TRBD1. This receptor was taken from a female donor with multiple sclerosis, enrolled in a pregnancy study. Sample: peripheral blood, taken in the second trimester of pregnancy. The CDR3 spells CASSQRDSLNTEAFF. The DNA of the CDR3 is TGCGCCAGCAGCCAACGGGACAGCCTGAACACTGAAGCTTTCTTT.